This TCR beta chain was identified during a study of tumor and adjacent non-tumor tissue in lung cancer. Three rounds of nested PCR, following a modified ARM-PCR protocol, produced the TCRbeta library. Using its own MiXCR run on the multiplex PCR reads, TCRdb lists one record per CDR3 protein. The sample lists around 74,000 distinct CDR3 sequences; approximately 71% were seen once. The germline V gene encodes CDR1 MNHEY and CDR2 SVGEGT. The CDR3 loop spans 14 amino acids. Trimming stripped 5 bases from V and 4 bases from J, with 12 bases between. In its sample, this clonotype is medium-sized. This sample's RNA came from whole unsorted tissue. This non-tumor lung sample came from over 3 cm beyond the tumor edge.

The clonotype was recovered from a woman in her 50s with non-small cell lung cancer. The V and J genes are TRBV6-2 or TRBV6-3 and TRBJ1-5; the D gene is possibly TRBD1 (6 bases). What was sequenced was distant non-tumor lung tissue. This chain's CDR3 is CASSKGQTNQPQHF. The CDR3 coding sequence is TGTGCCAGCAGTAAGGGACAAACTAATCAGCCCCAGCATTTT.